This TCR beta chain comes out of a study of T cells in Graves' hyperthyroidism and ophthalmopathy. This CDR3 is 13 amino acids long. In germline, CDR1 is SGDLS, CDR2 YYNGEE. RNA transcripts served as the template for amplifying TCR beta CDR3 regions. First-round RT-PCR targeting the TCR CDR3 was performed with the HTBI primer set. TCRdb reanalysed the multiplex PCR reads using MiXCR and keeps one entry per CDR3 protein. Of nearly 750,000 distinct CDR3 sequences listed, approximately 40% are singletons. Turning to this clonotype: A junction end diverges from the germline sequence, so it may reflect a read error.

This receptor was obtained from a middle-aged woman with Graves' hyperthyroidism. The chain recombines TRBV9 with TRBJ1-2; D gene unclear. The sample consisted of blood. The CDR3 sequence is CASSQASDYGYTF. The CDR3 DNA reads TGCGCCAGCAGCCAAGCCAGTGACTATGGCTACACCTTC.